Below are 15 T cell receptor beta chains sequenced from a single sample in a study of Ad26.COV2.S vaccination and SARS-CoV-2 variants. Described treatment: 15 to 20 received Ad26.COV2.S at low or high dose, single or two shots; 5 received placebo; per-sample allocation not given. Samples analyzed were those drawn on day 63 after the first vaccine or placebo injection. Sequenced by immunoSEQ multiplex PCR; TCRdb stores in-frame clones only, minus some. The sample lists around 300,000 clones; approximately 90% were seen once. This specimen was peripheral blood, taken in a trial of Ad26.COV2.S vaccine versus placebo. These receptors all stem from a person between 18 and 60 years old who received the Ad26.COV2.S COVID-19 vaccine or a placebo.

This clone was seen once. CDR3 amino acids: CASSIGTGRETQYF. CDR3 sequence (DNA): TGTGCCAGTAGTATAGGAACAGGCAGGGAGACCCAGTACTTC. This chain links TRBV19 with TRBJ2-5; the D gene is possibly TRBD1 (5 bases). The ends were cut back, 1 base at V and 5 bases at J, with 11 bases in the middle. CDR1 and CDR2 from the germline V gene are LNHDA and SQIVND (reference sequence). The CDR3 has 14 amino acids.

The CDR3 DNA follows: TGTGCCAGCAGCTTAATCAGGGGAGCCACCGGGGAGCTGTTTTTT. It translates to CASSLIRGATGELFF. The V gene is TRBV13, the J gene TRBJ2-2; possible D gene TRBD1, 6 bases. The V end lost 2 bases, the J end lost 4 bases, and 11 bases lay between the germline ends. The CDR3 sequence is 15 residues long. From germline, CDR1 is PRHDT and CDR2 FYEKMQ (reference sequence).

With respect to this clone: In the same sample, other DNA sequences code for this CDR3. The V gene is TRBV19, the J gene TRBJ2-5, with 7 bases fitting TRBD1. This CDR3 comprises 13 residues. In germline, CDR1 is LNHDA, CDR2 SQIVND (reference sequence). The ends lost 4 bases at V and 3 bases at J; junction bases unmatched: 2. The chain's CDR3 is CASSTDREETQYF. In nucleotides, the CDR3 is TGTGCCAGTAGTACAGACAGGGAAGAGACCCAGTACTTC.

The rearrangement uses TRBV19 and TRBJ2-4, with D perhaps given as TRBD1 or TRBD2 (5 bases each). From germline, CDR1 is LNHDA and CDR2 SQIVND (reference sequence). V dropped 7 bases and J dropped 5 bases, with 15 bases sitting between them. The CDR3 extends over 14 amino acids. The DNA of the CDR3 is TGTGCCAGTACAATAGGGGACGGAGAAAACATTCAGTACTTC. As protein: CASTIGDGENIQYF.

The DNA of the CDR3 is TGTGCCAGCAGCCGACAGGGATCAGGGAGTGAAAAACTGTTTTTT. Translation: CASSRQGSGSEKLFF. The gene calls are TRBV14 and TRBJ1-4; TRBD1 agrees at 7 bases. There are 15 residues in the CDR3. With 4 bases clipped from V and 7 bases from J, the junction kept 9 bases outside the gene matches. Looked up from germline, CDR1 is SGHDN and CDR2 is FVKESK.

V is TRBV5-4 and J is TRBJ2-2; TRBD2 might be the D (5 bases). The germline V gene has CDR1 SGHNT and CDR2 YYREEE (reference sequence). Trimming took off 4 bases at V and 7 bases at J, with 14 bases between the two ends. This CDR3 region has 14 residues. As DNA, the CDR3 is TGTGCCAGCAGCCCGAACACTAGAATCGGGGAGCTGTTTTTT. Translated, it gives CASSPNTRIGELFF.

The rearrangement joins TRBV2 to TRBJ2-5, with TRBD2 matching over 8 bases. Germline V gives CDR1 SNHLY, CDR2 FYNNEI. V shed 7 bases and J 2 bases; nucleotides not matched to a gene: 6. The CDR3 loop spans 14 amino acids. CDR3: CASNPTSGQETQYF. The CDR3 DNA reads TGTGCCAGCAATCCTACTAGCGGACAAGAGACCCAGTACTTC.

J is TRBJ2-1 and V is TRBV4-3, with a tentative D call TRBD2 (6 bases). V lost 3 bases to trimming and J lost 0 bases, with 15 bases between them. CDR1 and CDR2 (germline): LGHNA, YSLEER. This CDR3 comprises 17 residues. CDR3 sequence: CASSHTAGRNSYNEQFF. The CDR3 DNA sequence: TGCGCCAGCAGCCACACGGCGGGACGCAACTCCTACAATGAGCAGTTCTTC.

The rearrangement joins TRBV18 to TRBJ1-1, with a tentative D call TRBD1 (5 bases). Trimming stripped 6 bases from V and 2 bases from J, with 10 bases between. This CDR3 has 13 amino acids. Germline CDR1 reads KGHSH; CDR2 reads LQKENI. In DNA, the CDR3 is TGTGCCAGCTCTTTTGACAGAAACACTGAAGCTTTCTTT. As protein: CASSFDRNTEAFF.

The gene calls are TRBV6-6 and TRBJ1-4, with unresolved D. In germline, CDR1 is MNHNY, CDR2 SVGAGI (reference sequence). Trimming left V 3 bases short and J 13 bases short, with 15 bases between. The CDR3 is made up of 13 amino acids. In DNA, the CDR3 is TGTGCCAGCAGTTATGATGGCGGAGAGATACTGTTTTTT. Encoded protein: CASSYDGGEILFF.

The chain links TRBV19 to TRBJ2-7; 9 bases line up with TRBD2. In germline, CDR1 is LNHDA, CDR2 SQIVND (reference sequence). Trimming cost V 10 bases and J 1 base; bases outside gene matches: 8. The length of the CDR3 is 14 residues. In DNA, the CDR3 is TGTGCCACCAGAGCGGGAGGTGAATCCTACGAGCAGTACTTC. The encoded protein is CATRAGGESYEQYF.

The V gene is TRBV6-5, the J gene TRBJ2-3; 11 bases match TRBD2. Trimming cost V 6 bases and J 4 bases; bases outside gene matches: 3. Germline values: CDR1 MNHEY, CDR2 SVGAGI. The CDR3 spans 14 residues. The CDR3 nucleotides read TGTGCCAGCAGATTAGCGGGAGGGGCAGATACGCAGTATTTT. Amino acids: CASRLAGGADTQYF.

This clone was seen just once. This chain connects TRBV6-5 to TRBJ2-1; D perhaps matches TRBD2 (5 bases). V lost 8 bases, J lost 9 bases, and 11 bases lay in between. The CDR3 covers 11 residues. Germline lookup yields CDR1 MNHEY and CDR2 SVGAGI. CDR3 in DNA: TGTGCCAGCCGGGGTGCTGGTGAGCAGTTCTTC. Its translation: CASRGAGEQFF.

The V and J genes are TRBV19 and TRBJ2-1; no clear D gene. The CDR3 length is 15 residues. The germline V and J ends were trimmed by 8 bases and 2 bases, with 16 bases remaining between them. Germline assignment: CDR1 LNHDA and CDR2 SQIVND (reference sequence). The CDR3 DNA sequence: TGTGCCAGTGGGCGAACGGTCGGGCCCTACAATGAGCAGTTCTTC. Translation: CASGRTVGPYNEQFF.

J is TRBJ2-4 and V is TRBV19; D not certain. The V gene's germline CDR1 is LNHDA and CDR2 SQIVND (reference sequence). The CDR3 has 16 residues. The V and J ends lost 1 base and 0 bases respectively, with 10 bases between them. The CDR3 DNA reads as TGTGCCAGTAGTATAGGAGTAGGGCTAGCCAAAAACATTCAGTACTTC. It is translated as CASSIGVGLAKNIQYF.